These 9 T cell receptor beta chains were all obtained from the same sample, sequenced in a study of CD8 T cells in Susac syndrome. An amount of RNA that ranged from roughly 0.5 to 1 ug was reverse transcribed with random hexamers. TCRdb analysed the immunoSEQ multiplex PCR reads with MiXCR anew, one entry per CDR3 protein. The sample yields 200,000 to 250,000 distinct CDR3 sequences, roughly 93% seen once. Sequences were obtained from CD4+ T cells from PBMCs. Receptor source: a human donor with Susac syndrome.

The V gene is TRBV6-2 or TRBV6-3, the J gene TRBJ1-2; weak D call: TRBD1 (6 bases). Trimming pared 6 bases from V and 8 bases from J, leaving 19 bases between. In germline, CDR1 is MNHEY, CDR2 SVGEGT. This CDR3 contains 14 residues. CDR3 in amino acids: CASSYRTDTSGYTF. The CDR3 nucleotides are TGTGCCAGCAGCTACCGGACAGATACATCAGGCTACACCTTC.

The chain is built from TRBV5-1 and TRBJ1-6; tentative D call: TRBD1 (5 bases). The CDR3 totals 14 residues. The germline V gene has CDR1 SGHRS and CDR2 YFSETQ. V lost 1 base and J lost 5, with 7 bases in between. CDR3 sequence reads: CASSLFRDNSPLHF. The CDR3 nucleotides are TGCGCCAGCAGCTTGTTCAGGGATAATTCACCCCTCCACTTT. The variable domain in full, completed from reference TRBV5-1 and TRBJ1-6, reads KAGVTQTPRYLIKTRGQQVTLSCSPISGHRSVSWYQQTPGQGLQFLFEYFSETQRNKGNFPGRFSGRQFSNSRSEMNVSTLELGDSALYLCASSLFRDNSPLHFGNGTRLTVT.

The chain uses TRBV7-2 and TRBJ1-1, with D possibly matching TRBD1 (6 bases). This CDR3 has 15 residues. CDR1 SGHTA and CDR2 FQGNSA come from the germline V gene. Trimming stripped 7 bases from V and 1 base from J, with 16 bases between. The CDR3 loop is CASTKDRLRNTEAFF. The DNA of the CDR3 is TGTGCCAGCACCAAAGACAGGCTGAGGAACACTGAAGCTTTCTTT.

V gene TRBV5-1 combines with J gene TRBJ1-4, with 9 bases identical to TRBD1. Trimming at V came to 3 bases and at J to 6 bases, leaving 3 bases not matched to a gene. The CDR3 covers 14 residues. In germline, CDR1 is SGHRS, CDR2 YFSETQ. CDR3 amino acids: CASSSGTGHEKLFF. The DNA of the CDR3 is TGCGCCAGCAGCTCCGGGACAGGGCATGAAAAACTGTTTTTT.

The rearrangement joins TRBV5-6 to TRBJ1-6; D is ambiguous. Between the trimmed V and J ends, which lost 1 base and 0 bases, there was a span of 8 bases. The CDR3 sequence is 16 residues long. Germline CDR1 and CDR2: SGHDT and YYEEEE. Written as DNA, the CDR3 is TGTGCCAGCAGCTTGACGGTTAACTCCTATAATTCACCCCTCCACTTT. Protein sequence: CASSLTVNSYNSPLHF.

CDR3 DNA sequence: TGTGCCAGCAGTTTTGCGGGCAGCTCGGGGGGCTACACCTTC. This translates into CASSFAGSSGGYTF. The rearrangement joins TRBV27 to TRBJ1-2; no clear D. The germline CDR1 and CDR2 sequences are MNHEY and SMNVEV (reference sequence). The CDR3 spans 14 residues. V was clipped by 3 bases and J by 8 bases, with 16 bases between them.

The V gene is TRBV18, the J gene TRBJ2-2; 8 bases agree with TRBD1. Trimming took 0 bases from V and 3 from J; bases not matched to a gene: 9. The CDR3 has 18 residues. Germline CDR1 KGHSH, CDR2 LQKENI. The CDR3 spells CASSPPKGDRGHTGELFF. CDR3 DNA: TGTGCCAGCTCACCACCGAAGGGCGACAGGGGACACACCGGGGAGCTGTTTTTT.

A few counts support this clonotype. V gene TRBV29-1 combines with J gene TRBJ1-4; no reliable D call. This CDR3 has 11 amino acids. Trimming cost V 4 bases and J 5 bases, with 5 bases left between them. The germline gives CDR1 SQVTM, CDR2 ANQGSEA. The CDR3 nucleotides read TGCAGCGTTGGCGGAAATGAAAAACTGTTTTTT. Amino acids: CSVGGNEKLFF.

V and J are TRBV19 and TRBJ1-1; 9 positions agree with TRBD1. CDR1 and CDR2 (germline): LNHDA, SQIVND (reference sequence). V lost 2 bases and J lost 0; bases outside the gene matches: 7. This CDR3 is built from 17 residues. Here the CDR3 reads CASSIPTGGGMNTEAFF. The CDR3 DNA reads TGTGCCAGTAGTATACCGACAGGGGGGGGCATGAACACTGAAGCTTTCTTT.